These 19 T cell receptor beta chains were sequenced from one sample in a study of blood T cell repertoires in COVID-19. Only in-frame clones appear in the TCRdb table, and some are missing; sequencing was by immunoSEQ multiplex PCR. Seen here are fewer than 500,000 clones, more than 75% observed once, and the top ten hold around 1.1%. Sequencing was done on a sample of peripheral blood. Every receptor here comes from a human donor with acute or convalescent COVID-19. The donor label of this sample is uncertain.

This chain joins TRBV28 and TRBJ1-1; D call uncertain. The CDR3 length is 12 residues. V was trimmed by 4 bases and J by 11 bases, leaving 14 bases between them. CDR1 MDHEN and CDR2 SYDVKM come from the germline V gene. CDR3 amino acids: CASSSRLEQAFF. DNA for the CDR3: TGTGCCAGCAGTTCCCGGCTGGAGCAGGCTTTCTTT.

The chain uses TRBV19 and TRBJ1-1; D is undetermined. Germline-derived CDR1 and CDR2 are LNHDA and SQIVND (reference sequence). Trimming removed 4 bases from V and 1 base from J, with 10 bases in between. The CDR3 sequence is 14 residues long. CDR3 nucleotide sequence: TGTGCCAGTAGTAGCCTGGGCCCGAACACTGAAGCTTTCTTT. This codes for CASSSLGPNTEAFF.

The chain links TRBV5-5 to TRBJ2-5, with a weak D call TRBD2 (6 bases). V lost 1 base and J 3 bases, leaving 13 bases between the germline ends. Per the germline V gene, CDR1 is SGHKS and CDR2 is YYEKEE (reference sequence). The CDR3 consists of 15 residues. The chain's CDR3 is CASSLQAWREETQYF. CDR3 bases: TGTGCCAGCAGCTTGCAGGCCTGGAGGGAAGAGACCCAGTACTTC.

The V call is TRBV20-1, the J call TRBJ1-5, with D possibly TRBD1 on 5 matching bases. Germline values: CDR1 DFQATT, CDR2 SNEGSKA (reference sequence). V was trimmed by 3 bases and J by 2 bases, leaving 11 bases between them. CDR3 length equals 14 residues. The CDR3 DNA sequence: TGCAGTGCTAGTGGGCCAGGGCGCAATCAGCCCCAGCATTTT. This encodes CSASGPGRNQPQHF.

This clone was detected once. This chain connects TRBV7-6 to TRBJ2-2; TRBD2 is a possible D gene (6 bases). The germline V gene has CDR1 SGHVS and CDR2 FNYEAQ. The CDR3 covers 15 residues. Trimming removed 4 bases from V and 4 bases from J, with 13 bases in between. CDR3 protein: CASSSRGTATGELFF. The CDR3 coding sequence is TGTGCCAGCAGCTCCCGGGGGACTGCCACCGGGGAGCTGTTTTTT. Complete variable domain (other parts from reference TRBV7-6 and TRBJ2-2): GAGVSQSPRYKVTKRGQDVALRCDPISGHVSLYWYRQALGQGPEFLTYFNYEAQQDKSGLPNDRFSAERPEGSISTLTIQRTEQRDSAMYRCASSSRGTATGELFFGEGSRLTVL.

This chain links TRBV5-4 with TRBJ1-6, with 8 bases fitting TRBD1. CDR1 and CDR2 from the germline V gene are SGHNT and YYREEE (reference sequence). V lost 5 bases, J lost 9 bases, and 7 bases stayed unmatched. The length of the CDR3 is 14 residues. The CDR3 coding sequence is TGTGCCAGCAGGAATGGACAGGGAGGTTCACCCCTCCACTTT. It specifies CASRNGQGGSPLHF.

V gene TRBV6-4 combines with J gene TRBJ2-1; unclear D gene. This CDR3 is built from 12 residues. Per germline, CDR1 MRHNA and CDR2 SNTAGT. V was clipped by 0 bases and J by 7 bases, with 4 bases between them. The DNA of the CDR3 is TGTGCCAGCAGTGACTCCCTTAATGAGCAGTTCTTC. It specifies CASSDSLNEQFF.

The rearrangement uses TRBV24-1 and TRBJ2-1, with a weak D call TRBD1 (6 bases). CDR1 and CDR2 (germline): KGHDR, SFDVKD. The CDR3 length is 15 residues. Trimming pared 3 bases from V and 2 bases from J, leaving 10 bases between. As DNA, the CDR3 is TGTGCCACCAGTGATCCACAGGGAGCCTACAATGAGCAGTTCTTC. This gives the protein CATSDPQGAYNEQFF.

This clone showed up just once. V usage is TRBV4-1 and J usage is TRBJ2-7; no definite D call. The ends were cut back, 4 bases at V and 0 bases at J, with 10 bases in the middle. This CDR3 is built from 14 residues. Per germline, CDR1 MGHRA and CDR2 YSYEKL. In nucleotides, the CDR3 is TGCGCCAGCAGCCGTGTTCTTTCCTCCTACGAGCAGTACTTC. Translation gives CASSRVLSSYEQYF.

V is TRBV6-6 and J is TRBJ1-5, with a weak D call TRBD1 (6 bases). Trimming took 0 bases from V and 6 from J, leaving 15 bases between them. Germline V gives CDR1 MNHNY, CDR2 SVGAGI (reference sequence). This CDR3 comprises 16 residues. CDR3 sequence: CASSYSGAGAGQPQHF. CDR3 bases: TGTGCCAGCAGTTACTCGGGGGCAGGGGCAGGTCAGCCCCAGCATTTT.

The chain links TRBV5-6 to TRBJ1-5; D is possibly TRBD1 (5 bases). The CDR3 covers 16 residues. CDR1 SGHDT and CDR2 YYEEEE come from the germline V gene. The V end was cut by 3 bases, the J end by 3 bases, with 16 bases between. CDR3 protein: CASSSSGGKNNQPQHF. DNA of the CDR3: TGTGCCAGCAGCTCTTCCGGGGGGAAAAACAATCAGCCCCAGCATTTT.

This rearrangement joins TRBV5-1 to TRBJ2-5; a weak D match, TRBD2 (6 bases). The germline V and J ends were trimmed by 3 bases and 5 bases, with 23 bases remaining between them. CDR1 and CDR2 from the germline V gene are SGHRS and YFSETQ. The CDR3 sequence is 17 residues long. CDR3 residues: CASSSHLPGLQGETQYF. Here the CDR3 DNA reads TGCGCCAGCAGCTCACACCTCCCGGGACTCCAGGGCGAGACCCAGTACTTC. Together with reference TRBV5-1 and TRBJ2-5, the CDR3 gives the full variable domain: KAGVTQTPRYLIKTRGQQVTLSCSPISGHRSVSWYQQTPGQGLQFLFEYFSETQRNKGNFPGRFSGRQFSNSRSEMNVSTLELGDSALYLCASSSHLPGLQGETQYFGPGTRLLVL.

CDR3: CASSPRARGAEAFF. CDR3 sequence (DNA): TGTGCCAGCAGTCCCCGGGCACGGGGGGCTGAAGCTTTCTTT. The chain recombines TRBV6-6 with TRBJ1-1, with D possibly matching TRBD1 (5 bases). The germline V and J ends were trimmed by 5 bases and 6 bases, with 16 bases remaining between them. This CDR3 contains 14 residues. CDR1 and CDR2 from the germline V gene are MNHNY and SVGAGI (reference sequence).

The rearrangement links TRBV5-1 to TRBJ2-3, with D possibly being TRBD1 (5 bases). V was clipped by 5 bases and J by 0 bases, with 13 bases between them. This CDR3 is 15 amino acids long. Germline CDR1 SGHRS, CDR2 YFSETQ. CDR3 residues: CASRTELTSTDTQYF. The CDR3 bases are TGCGCCAGCAGGACAGAACTAACAAGCACAGATACGCAGTATTTT.

DNA of the CDR3: TGTGCCAGCAGCCCGGGGGTGGGGGAAAAACTGTTTTTT. It yields the protein CASSPGVGEKLFF. The rearrangement links TRBV7-9 to TRBJ1-4, with D perhaps TRBD1 (5 bases). Looked up from germline, CDR1 is SEHNR and CDR2 is FQNEAQ (reference sequence). The CDR3 spans 13 residues. Trimming left V 5 bases short and J 8 bases short, with 12 bases between.

This clone was observed a handful of times. The CDR3 nucleotides are TGTGCCAGCTCGCCTAAACAGGGTTCCTACAATGAGCAGTTCTTC. Translating it yields CASSPKQGSYNEQFF. The chain employs TRBV18 and TRBJ2-1; maybe TRBD1 (6 bases). The CDR3 extends over 15 amino acids. Trimming stripped 6 bases from V and 1 base from J, with 13 bases between. Germline V gene sequence: CDR1 KGHSH, CDR2 LQKENI.

The V call is TRBV4-1, the J call TRBJ2-1; D is unclear. The CDR3 contains 11 residues. Germline CDR1 reads MGHRA; CDR2 reads YSYEKL. V was pared by 0 bases and J by 9 bases, with 3 bases between. CDR3 amino acids: CASSQDGEQFF. The CDR3 nucleotides read TGCGCCAGCAGCCAAGACGGTGAGCAGTTCTTC.

This sequence joins TRBV18 and TRBJ2-2; D may be TRBD1 (5 bases). The V gene's germline CDR1 is KGHSH and CDR2 LQKENI. CDR3 length: 15 residues. V was pared by 10 bases and J by 2 bases, with 17 bases between. CDR3 amino acids: CATTPAQGNTGELFF. CDR3 DNA: TGTGCCACCACACCTGCCCAGGGCAACACCGGGGAGCTGTTTTTT.

The chain recombines TRBV4-1 with TRBJ1-1; D possibly corresponds to TRBD1 (6 bases). The CDR3 is 15 amino acids. V was trimmed by 1 base and J by 6 bases, leaving 15 bases between them. The V gene's germline CDR1 is MGHRA and CDR2 YSYEKL. The CDR3, as DNA: TGCGCCAGCAGCCAAGCCGGGACAATAGTCTCTGAAGCTTTCTTT. Translating gives CASSQAGTIVSEAFF.